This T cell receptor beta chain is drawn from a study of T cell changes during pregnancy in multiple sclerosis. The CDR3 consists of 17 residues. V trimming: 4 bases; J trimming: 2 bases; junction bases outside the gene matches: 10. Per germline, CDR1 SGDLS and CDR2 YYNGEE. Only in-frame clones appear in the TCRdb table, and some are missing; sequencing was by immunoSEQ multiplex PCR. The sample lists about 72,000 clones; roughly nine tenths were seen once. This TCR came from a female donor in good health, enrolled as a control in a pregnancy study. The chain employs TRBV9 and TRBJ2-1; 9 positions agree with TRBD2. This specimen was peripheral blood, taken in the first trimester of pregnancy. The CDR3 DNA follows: TGTGCCAGCAGCTCAAGAACTAGCGGGCCCACCTACAATGAGCAGTTCTTC. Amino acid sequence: CASSSRTSGPTYNEQFF.